One and the same sample provided the 15 T cell receptor beta chains below, sequenced in a study of PD-1 blockade in classical Hodgkin lymphoma. Clones were sequenced by immunoSEQ multiplex PCR, and TCRdb holds only the in-frame ones, with some missing. The sample has around 15,000 clones; less than 80% are singletons. There was relapse after autologous stem cell transplantation in every patient, and there was variation in brentuximab vedotin exposure. Sequenced material: peripheral blood mononuclear cells (PBMCs), taken before the second cycle of nivolumab. The receptors shown here come from a human donor with classical Hodgkin lymphoma.

This clone was seen a few times. V gene TRBV18 combines with J gene TRBJ2-1, with D possibly TRBD2 on 6 matching bases. Germline loops: CDR1 KGHSH, CDR2 LQKENI. CDR3 size: 17 residues. V lost 4 bases, J lost 3 bases, and 19 bases lay in between. The CDR3 region is CASSLPGDRRGYNEQFF. Written as DNA, the CDR3 is TGTGCCAGCTCACTCCCGGGGGATAGGCGAGGCTACAATGAGCAGTTCTTC.

The rearrangement uses TRBV5-6 and TRBJ2-1, with 10 bases matching TRBD2. Germline CDR1 SGHDT, CDR2 YYEEEE. The V segment lost 4 bases and the J segment 5 bases; nucleotides outside the gene matches: 6. The CDR3 spans 15 residues. CDR3 nucleotide sequence: TGTGCCAGCAGCCCCGGACTAGCGGTCCACAATGAGCAGTTCTTC. As protein: CASSPGLAVHNEQFF.

V is TRBV5-1 and J is TRBJ2-5; either TRBD1 or TRBD2 may supply D (5 bases each). CDR1 and CDR2 (germline): SGHRS, YFSETQ. V was cut by 2 bases and J by 5 bases, with 16 bases left in between. This CDR3 has 15 amino acids. For the CDR3, the DNA is TGCGCCAGCAGCTTAATCCCAGGGACGATGGAGACCCAGTACTTC. It specifies CASSLIPGTMETQYF.

In this sample, this clone turned up once. The gene calls are TRBV4-1 and TRBJ2-4; the D is unclear. CDR3 size: 16 residues. Trimming left V 1 base short and J 1 base short, with 11 bases between. Germline V gives CDR1 MGHRA, CDR2 YSYEKL. The CDR3 DNA reads TGCGCCAGCAGCCAAGCCCTTGGAGCGGCCAAAAACATTCAGTACTTC. This translates into CASSQALGAAKNIQYF.

The chain employs TRBV9 and TRBJ1-6; the D gene is possibly TRBD1 (5 bases). Trimming removed 4 bases at V and 6 bases at J, with 11 bases between. Looked up from germline, CDR1 is SGDLS and CDR2 is YYNGEE. This CDR3 has 14 amino acids. The CDR3 nucleotides read TGTGCCAGCAGCCCTAGTGGGGGTAATTCACCCCTCCACTTT. Translated: CASSPSGGNSPLHF.

This chain links TRBV25-1 with TRBJ2-1; 9 positions match TRBD1. Germline CDR1 and CDR2: MGHDK and SYGVNS. With 5 bases clipped from V and 5 bases from J, the junction kept 10 bases outside the gene matches. The CDR3 has 16 amino acids. CDR3 coding DNA: TGTGCCAGCAGTCCCCTACCGGGACAGGGAAACAATGAGCAGTTCTTC. It yields the protein CASSPLPGQGNNEQFF.

The chain joins TRBV11-2 to TRBJ2-1; 10 bases line up with TRBD2. The trim removed 1 base at V and 4 bases at J, leaving 7 bases unmatched. The length of the CDR3 is 17 residues. Germline V gives CDR1 SGHAT, CDR2 FQNNGV. CDR3 protein: CASSLVRSSGRYNEQFF. The CDR3 bases are TGTGCCAGCAGCTTAGTGAGGTCTAGCGGGAGATACAATGAGCAGTTCTTC.

This clone occurred once. The J gene is TRBJ2-7, the V gene TRBV6-6, with D possibly TRBD1 on 6 matching bases. Looked up from germline, CDR1 is MNHNY and CDR2 is SVGAGI (reference sequence). V lost 3 bases, J lost 3 bases, and 12 bases lay in between. This CDR3 is built from 14 residues. The CDR3: CASSYVGAGYEQYF. CDR3 in DNA: TGTGCCAGCAGTTATGTGGGGGCAGGCTACGAGCAGTACTTC.

This clone rates as medium-sized. The chain links TRBV2 to TRBJ2-7; D call uncertain. The CDR3 runs to 12 residues. V lost 2 bases to trimming and J lost 3 bases, with 5 bases between them. From germline, CDR1 is SNHLY and CDR2 FYNNEI. The chain's CDR3 is CASSEFHYEQYF. CDR3 DNA sequence: TGTGCCAGCAGTGAATTTCACTACGAGCAGTACTTC. The variable domain in full, completed from reference TRBV2 and TRBJ2-7, reads EPEVTQTPSHQVTQMGQEVILRCVPISNHLYFYWYRQILGQKVEFLVSFYNNEISEKSEIFDDQFSVERPDGSNFTLKIRSTKLEDSAMYFCASSEFHYEQYFGPGTRLTVT.

J is TRBJ1-3 and V is TRBV29-1; D is unclear. Trimming took off 3 bases at V and 2 bases at J, with 5 bases between the two ends. The CDR3 has 12 residues. The germline CDR1 and CDR2 sequences are SQVTM and ANQGSEA. The CDR3 nucleotides read TGCAGCGTTGAGTGGGCTGGAAACACCATATATTTT. Translation gives CSVEWAGNTIYF.

This clone was observed a handful of times. The CDR3 DNA reads as TGTGCCAGCAGCTCCGCGGAAGGGGTTGAGCAGTTCTTC. Translation: CASSSAEGVEQFF. The chain uses TRBV7-6 and TRBJ2-1; D may be TRBD1 (5 bases). The CDR3 totals 13 residues. Germline CDR1 is SGHVS and CDR2 is FNYEAQ. Trimming cost V 4 bases and J 9 bases, with 13 bases left between them.

The J gene is TRBJ2-7, the V gene TRBV19; D is undetermined. The CDR3 covers 15 residues. CDR1 is LNHDA and CDR2 is SQIVND in the germline V gene (reference sequence). Trimming shortened V by 0 bases and J by 2 bases, and 11 bases separated the two germline ends. The CDR3 nucleotides are TGTGCCAGTAGTATAGATCTGACACGGACCTACGAGCAGTACTTC. It specifies CASSIDLTRTYEQYF. Variable domain in full (rest from reference TRBV19 and TRBJ2-7): DGGITQSPKYLFRKEGQNVTLSCEQNLNHDAMYWYRQDPGQGLRLIYYSQIVNDFQKGDIAEGYSVSREKKESFPLTVTSAQKNPTAFYLCASSIDLTRTYEQYFGPGTRLTVT.

The V gene is TRBV5-1, the J gene TRBJ2-6, with TRBD1 matching 7 bases. Germline CDR1 and CDR2: SGHRS and YFSETQ. The CDR3 totals 18 residues. The V and J ends lost 5 bases and 0 bases, in that order; junction bases with no gene match: 11. In DNA, the CDR3 is TGCGCCAGCAGTCGAGCCGGGACAGCTACCTCTGGGGCCAACGTCCTGACTTTC. Residues: CASSRAGTATSGANVLTF.

This sequence joins TRBV5-1 and TRBJ2-3, with unresolved D. This CDR3 spans 15 amino acids. Trimming took off 2 bases at V and 0 bases at J, with 10 bases between the two ends. Germline V gene data show CDR1 as SGHRS and CDR2 as YFSETQ. The CDR3, as DNA: TGCGCCAGCAGCTTCAAGGGTTCTAGCACAGATACGCAGTATTTT. Its translation is CASSFKGSSTDTQYF.

The chain combines TRBV6-6 with TRBJ2-7, with TRBD1 identical over 10 bases. V shed 4 bases, J shed 2 bases, and the junction held 8 bases outside the gene matches. CDR3 length equals 16 residues. Germline V CDR1 and CDR2: MNHNY, SVGAGI (reference sequence). The CDR3 here is CASSSMGQGKTYEQYF. In nucleotides, the CDR3 is TGTGCCAGCAGTTCGATGGGACAGGGGAAGACCTACGAGCAGTACTTC.